This T cell receptor (beta chain) comes out of a study of T cells in Graves' hyperthyroidism and ophthalmopathy. Exclusion of a patient resulted from uncontrolled infection, other autoimmune disease, pregnancy or lactation. Together with thyroid ultrasound, orbital computed tomography, serum thyroxine and TRAb, clinical symptoms were used for diagnoses. This clonotype was counted at least ten times. Amplification of TCR beta CDR3 regions was performed using RNA transcripts as template. With the HTBI primer set, the TCR CDR3 went through a first round of RT-PCR. TCRdb re-analysed the multiplex PCR reads in MiXCR, keeping a single row per CDR3 protein. The data contain over 250,000 distinct CDR3 sequences, over 15% of them seen just once; the ten biggest clones take up around 55%. Germline V lookup: CDR1 DFQATT, CDR2 SNEGSKA (reference sequence). Trimming took 5 bases from V and 8 from J, leaving 18 bases between them. CDR3 length: 13 residues.

Sequenced sample: blood. This TCR was sampled from a woman aged 55-70 years with Graves' ophthalmopathy. This chain joins TRBV20-1 and TRBJ1-2; no clear D gene. The CDR3, as DNA: TGCAGTGCTCCCGATCTCATTCAGGAGGGCTACACCTTC. Amino acids: CSAPDLIQEGYTF.